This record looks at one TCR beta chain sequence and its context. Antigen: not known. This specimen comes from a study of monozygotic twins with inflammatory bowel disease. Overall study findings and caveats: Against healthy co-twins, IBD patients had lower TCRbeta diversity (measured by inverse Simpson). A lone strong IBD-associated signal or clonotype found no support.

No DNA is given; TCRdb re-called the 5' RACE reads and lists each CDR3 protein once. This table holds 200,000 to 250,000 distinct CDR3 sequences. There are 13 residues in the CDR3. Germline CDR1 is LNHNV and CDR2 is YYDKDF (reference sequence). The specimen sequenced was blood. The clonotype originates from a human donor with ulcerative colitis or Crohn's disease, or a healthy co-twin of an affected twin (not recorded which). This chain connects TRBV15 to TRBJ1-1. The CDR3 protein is CATSRDTNTEAFF.